The sample holds one count of the clone carrying this T cell receptor beta chain. Participant ages covered about 18 to 95 years across some 25 US areas. The sample originates from a study of blood T cell repertoires in COVID-19. Repertoires were generated with immunoSEQ multiplex PCR, while TCRdb's copy carries only in-frame clones and drops some. The sample lists under 200,000 clones; 81% were seen once. The CDR3 loop spans 15 amino acids. V was pared by 2 bases and J by 7 bases, with 17 bases between. Germline CDR1 reads MGHRA; CDR2 reads YSYEKL. Material for sequencing was PBMCs or T cells enriched from blood (not recorded which). The chain employs TRBV4-1 and TRBJ2-5; perhaps TRBD2 as D (5 bases). The sequence came from a middle-aged woman with acute COVID-19. CDR3 nucleotides: TGCGCCAGCAGCCAAATAGGTACGAGGGAGCGGACCCAGTACTTC. It encodes CASSQIGTRERTQYF.